This T cell receptor (beta chain) came from a study of T cells in Graves' hyperthyroidism and ophthalmopathy. Regarding the study as a whole: Blood held most thyroid clonotypes expanded above 0.001 frequency.

TCR beta CDR3 sequences were amplified from RNA transcripts. During a first-round RT-PCR of the TCR CDR3, the HTBI primer set was used. TCRdb processed the multiplex PCR reads anew with MiXCR; each CDR3 protein has one entry. The sample carries around 300,000 distinct CDR3 sequences, less than 15% recorded once. Orbital computed tomography, thyroid ultrasound, serum thyroxine and TRAb, and clinical symptoms together informed the diagnoses. The blood was taken when hyperthyroidism was first diagnosed, before any ophthalmopathy symptoms showed up. The PBMCs had their origin in 8.5 to 10 ml of fresh peripheral blood. CDR3 size: 15 residues. Losses at the gene ends were 1 base for V and 4 bases for J; bases not matched to a gene: 4. Germline V gene sequence: CDR1 SNHLY, CDR2 FYNNEI. In this sample, this clonotype turned up many times. Its antigen remains unknown.

The clonotype originates from a woman between 25 and 40 years old with Graves' hyperthyroidism that later progressed to Graves' ophthalmopathy. The sample taken for sequencing was blood. The chain joins TRBV2 to TRBJ1-3, with TRBD1 matching over 7 bases. The CDR3 sequence is CASSEGQGSGNTIYF. The CDR3 DNA follows: TGTGCCAGCAGTGAAGGACAGGGTTCGGGAAACACCATATATTTT.